Listed below are T cell receptor beta chains from one sample, sequenced in a study of blood T cells in healthy people across ages. MiXCR was run by TCRdb on the 5' RACE reads, yielding one entry per CDR3 protein. The repertoire holds approximately 960,000 distinct CDR3 sequences, just under 30% seen once, with 10% in the top ten. These data were also reused for a study on T cells of mothers and their children.

Sequencing input: blood. The source of these receptors is a woman aged 35 to 49 in good health. Both conserved end residues are part of each CDR3. D genes are given only for firm matches. Clone size, where shown, is once, few, many, or a class for clones that have expanded.

>TRBJ1-6|-|-|TRBV7-9
CASSPRDPQGSPRHF
TGTGCCAGCAGCCCCAGGGATCCCCAGGGTTCACCCCGCCACTTT
>TRBJ2-3|-|-|TRBV2
CATDRDGYTDTQYF
TGTGCCACCGATAGGGACGGATACACAGATACGCAGTATTTT
>TRBJ2-4|TRBD1|few|TRBV7-2
CASSLGTGGGIRYF
TGTGCCAGCAGCTTAGGGACAGGGGGCGGCATTCGGTACTTC
>TRBJ2-5|-|-|TRBV25-1
CASSELEIADPETQYF
TGTGCCAGCAGTGAATTGGAAATAGCGGATCCAGAGACCCAGTACTTC
>TRBJ2-4|TRBD1|-|TRBV9
CASSPPRADRGLAKNIQYF
TGTGCCAGCAGCCCCCCGCGTGCCGACAGGGGCCTAGCCAAAAACATTCAGTACTTC
>TRBJ2-3|-|-|TRBV5-4
CASSFQLVNADTQYF
TGTGCCAGCAGCTTTCAACTAGTCAATGCAGATACGCAGTATTTT
>TRBJ1-1|-|-|TRBV25-1
CASRAARGRRGEAFF
TGTGCCAGCAGGGCGGCACGGGGACGGCGGGGTGAAGCTTTCTTT
>TRBJ1-2|-|-|TRBV4-2
CASSPDRYYDGYTF
TGTGCCAGCAGCCCCGACAGGTACTATGATGGCTACACCTTC
>TRBJ1-3|-|-|TRBV7-8
CASSSSGAISSGNTIYF
TGTGCCAGCAGCTCGTCCGGGGCCATCAGCTCTGGAAACACCATATATTTT
>TRBJ1-2|TRBD1|many|TRBV7-2
CASSSKQGIGGYTF
TGTGCCAGCAGCTCAAAACAGGGGATAGGCGGCTACACCTTC
>TRBJ2-3|-|-|TRBV6-1
CASSAVRGADTQYF
TGTGCCAGCAGTGCGGTCAGGGGCGCAGATACGCAGTATTTT
>TRBJ2-3|TRBD2|many|TRBV20-1
CSARGLAGGAVTDTQYF
TGCAGTGCTAGGGGACTAGCGGGGGGCGCGGTCACAGATACGCAGTATTTT
>TRBJ2-1|TRBD1|few|TRBV7-3
CASSPQGESYNEQFF
TGTGCCAGCAGCCCCCAGGGGGAATCCTACAATGAGCAGTTCTTC
>TRBJ2-3|TRBD2|-|TRBV14
CASSQDHLVAGNTDTQYF
TGTGCCAGCAGCCAAGACCACCTGGTAGCGGGGAACACAGATACGCAGTATTTT
>TRBJ1-2|-|-|TRBV30
CAWSVGVNLYGYTF
TGTGCCTGGAGTGTAGGGGTTAACCTCTATGGCTACACCTTC
>TRBJ1-1|-|few|TRBV3-1
CASSQNTGVYTEAFF
TGTGCCAGCAGCCAAAACACGGGGGTGTACACTGAAGCTTTCTTT
>TRBJ1-2|-|-|TRBV7-9
CASSQPDGLAYGYTF
TGTGCCAGCAGCCAACCGGACGGGCTTGCCTATGGCTACACCTTC
>TRBJ2-3|TRBD2|few|TRBV20-1
CSAAVGGGATDTQYF
TGCAGTGCTGCCGTCGGGGGGGGTGCTACAGATACGCAGTATTTT
>TRBJ1-6|TRBD1|-|TRBV20-1
CSARETGGKNSPLHF
TGCAGTGCTAGAGAAACAGGGGGAAAGAATTCACCCCTCCACTTT
>TRBJ2-7|-|-|TRBV20-1
CSARPQGGTYEQYF
TGCAGTGCTAGACCCCAGGGGGGCACCTACGAGCAGTACTTC
>TRBJ2-3|-|-|TRBV10-3
CAISERETDTQYF
TGTGCCATCAGTGAGAGGGAGACAGATACGCAGTATTTT
>TRBJ1-5|TRBD1|once|TRBV29-1
CSVSGTGGAGNQSQHF
TGCAGCGTGTCCGGGACAGGGGGGGCTGGCAATCAGTCCCAGCATTTT
>TRBJ2-1|TRBD2|many|TRBV5-1
CASSRRSGVNEQFF
TGCGCCAGCTCCCGGCGAAGCGGGGTCAATGAGCAGTTCTTC
>TRBJ2-3|TRBD1|few|TRBV3-1
CASRAGGEDTQYF
TGTGCCAGCAGGGCAGGGGGCGAAGATACGCAGTATTTT
>TRBJ1-4|-|few|TRBV4-3
CASSQDGELFF
TGCGCCAGCAGCCAAGACGGGGAACTGTTTTTT
>TRBJ1-4|-|-|TRBV28
CASSLSLKLFF
TGTGCCAGCAGTTTATCCCTAAAACTGTTTTTT
>TRBJ1-5|-|-|TRBV7-9
CASSKRQMPQHF
TGTGCCAGCAGCAAACGACAGATGCCCCAGCATTTT
>TRBJ2-7|-|few|TRBV12-3/TRBV12-4
CASSGTVTYEQYF
TGTGCCAGCAGTGGGACGGTTACCTACGAGCAGTACTTC
>TRBJ1-3|TRBD1|-|TRBV7-9
CVSSRTGGAMFSTIYF
TGTGTCAGTAGCCGAACAGGGGGCGCGATGTTTTCCACCATATATTTT
>TRBJ2-7|-|-|TRBV2
CASSDWDSYEQYF
TGTGCCAGCAGTGACTGGGATTCCTACGAGCAGTACTTC
>TRBJ1-4|-|many|TRBV10-3
CAISGHGTNEKLFF
TGTGCCATCAGCGGACACGGAACTAATGAAAAACTGTTTTTT
>TRBJ2-7|-|few|TRBV18
CASSPFAGSSYEQYF
TGTGCCAGCTCACCTTTTGCAGGGAGCTCCTACGAGCAGTACTTC
>TRBJ2-3|-|-|TRBV7-2
CASSLAPIRDGTDTQYF
TGTGCCAGCAGCCTCGCGCCCATCAGGGACGGCACAGATACGCAGTATTTT
>TRBJ2-7|-|-|TRBV28
CASSALPSFSYEQYF
TGTGCCAGCAGTGCGCTCCCCTCCTTTTCCTACGAGCAGTACTTC
>TRBJ2-7|-|many|TRBV2
CASRLGTFSYEQYF
TGTGCCAGCAGACTTGGGACATTCTCCTACGAGCAGTACTTC
>TRBJ2-7|-|few|TRBV20-1
CSAPPRTKAEQYF
TGCAGTGCTCCCCCACGGACCAAGGCCGAGCAGTACTTC
>TRBJ2-3|TRBD2|-|TRBV5-1
CASSLLAYTSTDTQYF
TGCGCCAGCAGCTTACTAGCGTACACTAGCACAGATACGCAGTATTTT